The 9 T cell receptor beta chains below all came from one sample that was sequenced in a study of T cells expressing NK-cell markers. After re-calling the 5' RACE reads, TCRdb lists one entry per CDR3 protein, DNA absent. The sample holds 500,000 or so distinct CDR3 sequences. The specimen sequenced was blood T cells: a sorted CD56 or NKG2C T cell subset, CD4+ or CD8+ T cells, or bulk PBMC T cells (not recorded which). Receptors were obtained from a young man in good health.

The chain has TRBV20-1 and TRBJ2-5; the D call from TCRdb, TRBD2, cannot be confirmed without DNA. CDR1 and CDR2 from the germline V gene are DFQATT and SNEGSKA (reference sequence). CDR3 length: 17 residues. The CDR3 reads CSARDRRLAGPQETQYF.

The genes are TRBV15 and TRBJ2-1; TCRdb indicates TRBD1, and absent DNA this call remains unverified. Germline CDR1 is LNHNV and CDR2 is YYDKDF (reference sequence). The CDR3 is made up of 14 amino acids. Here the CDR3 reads CATSRPGGGNEQFF.

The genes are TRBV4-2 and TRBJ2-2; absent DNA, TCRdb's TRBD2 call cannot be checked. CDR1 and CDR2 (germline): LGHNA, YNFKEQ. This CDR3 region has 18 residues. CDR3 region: CASSQDQGLAGWTGELFF.

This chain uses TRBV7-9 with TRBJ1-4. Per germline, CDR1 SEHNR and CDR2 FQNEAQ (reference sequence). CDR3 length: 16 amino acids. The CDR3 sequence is CASSLITKKEHEKLFF.

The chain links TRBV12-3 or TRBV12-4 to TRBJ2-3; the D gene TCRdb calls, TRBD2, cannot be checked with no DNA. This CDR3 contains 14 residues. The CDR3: CASSLGTRRDTQYF.

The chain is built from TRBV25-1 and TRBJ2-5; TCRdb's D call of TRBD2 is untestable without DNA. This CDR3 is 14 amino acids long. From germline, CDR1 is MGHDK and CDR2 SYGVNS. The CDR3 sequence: CASTYVGGGETQYF. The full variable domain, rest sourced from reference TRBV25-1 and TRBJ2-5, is EADIYQTPRYLVIGTGKKITLECSQTMGHDKMYWYQQDPGMELHLIHYSYGVNSTEKGDLSSESTVSRIRTEHFPLTLESARPSHTSQYLCASTYVGGGETQYFGPGTRLLVL.

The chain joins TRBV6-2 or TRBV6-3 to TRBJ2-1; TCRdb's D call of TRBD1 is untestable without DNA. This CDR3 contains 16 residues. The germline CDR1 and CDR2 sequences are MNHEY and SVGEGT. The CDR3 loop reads CASSRRDGRGGHEQFF.

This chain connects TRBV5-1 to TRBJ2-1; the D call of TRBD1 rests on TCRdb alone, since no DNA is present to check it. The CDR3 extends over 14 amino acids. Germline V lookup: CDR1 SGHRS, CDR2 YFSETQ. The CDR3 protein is CASFRDTGITEQFF.

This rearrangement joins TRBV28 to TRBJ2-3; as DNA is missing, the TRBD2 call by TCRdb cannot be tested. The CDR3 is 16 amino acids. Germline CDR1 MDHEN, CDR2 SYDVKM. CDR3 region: CASAFPGPSYTDTQYF.